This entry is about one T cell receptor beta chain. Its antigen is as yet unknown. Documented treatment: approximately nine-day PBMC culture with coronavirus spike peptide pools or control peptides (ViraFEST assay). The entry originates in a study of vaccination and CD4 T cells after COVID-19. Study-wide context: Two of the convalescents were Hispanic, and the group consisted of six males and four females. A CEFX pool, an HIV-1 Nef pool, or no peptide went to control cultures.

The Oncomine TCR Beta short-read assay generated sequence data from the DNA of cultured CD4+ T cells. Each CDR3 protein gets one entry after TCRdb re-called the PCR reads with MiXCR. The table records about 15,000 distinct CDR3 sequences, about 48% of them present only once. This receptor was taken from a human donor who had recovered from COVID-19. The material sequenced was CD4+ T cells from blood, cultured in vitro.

CDR3 bases: TGTGCCAGCAGCTTAGCGGGGGCGGCGGGTAATGAAAAACTGTTTTTT. Translated, it gives CASSLAGAAGNEKLFF. V usage is TRBV7-9 and J usage is TRBJ1-4; possible D gene TRBD1, 6 bases. Trimming removed 0 bases from V and 4 bases from J, with 12 bases in between. This CDR3 region has 16 residues. Per germline, CDR1 SEHNR and CDR2 FQNEAQ (reference sequence).